This T cell receptor beta chain was captured in a study of tumor-infiltrating lymphocytes in primary liver carcinoma. Study-level findings and limits: Tumor top-250-clone fraction significantly exceeded that of blood (p = 0.039). The samples were not sorted (they were bulk), so CD4+ and CD8+ repertoires were not compared.

A remark on this clonotype: Its antigen is not identified.

The trim removed 7 bases at V and 6 bases at J, leaving 10 bases unmatched. This CDR3 comprises 15 residues. The germline CDR1 and CDR2 sequences are MNHEY and SVGEGT. Both blood RNA, taken from unsorted whole blood, and germline DNA were extracted. Enrolled patients were chronically infected with HBV and treatment-naive. Presurgery, 4 to 5 milliliters of peripheral blood were collected. From approximately 500 ng total RNA, TCR beta cDNA was generated with a primer in the constant region. It was through three nested multiplex PCR rounds of slightly modified ARM-PCR that TCR beta libraries arose. PCR rounds one and two used TRBV1-TRBV30 forward primers with a C-beta reverse primer for about 9 cycles each. TCRdb itself ran the multiplex PCR reads through MiXCR, one entry per CDR3 protein. This sample has over 250,000 distinct CDR3 sequences, with roughly 60% found just once.

The TCR comes from a woman aged 30 to 39 with primary liver carcinoma and hepatitis B virus infection. The chain joins TRBV6-2 or TRBV6-3 to TRBJ2-1; TRBD2 aligns across 9 bases. Input material: peripheral blood. In nucleotides, the CDR3 is TGTGCCAGCAAAAAGCGGGAGGTCATAACCAATGAGCAGTTCTTC. Protein: CASKKREVITNEQFF.